The entry below gives a single TCR beta chain sequence along with its context. Germline assignment: CDR1 LGHNA and CDR2 YNFKEQ. V gave up 3 bases and J gave up 1 base, with 10 bases separating them. The CDR3 has 14 amino acids. This entry comes from a study of blood T cell repertoires in COVID-19. Across the study: From the United States, Italy and Spain came samples of acute and convalescent COVID-19.

In the source study's methods: Using reference gene primer amplification, nucleated cell counts were estimated. TCRdb's copy holds only in-frame clones and misses some; the assay was immunoSEQ multiplex PCR. D and trimming were read from the DNA, whereas the V and J calls and clone size are those reported in that table. The table shows 50,000 to 65,000 clones, with about 85% occurring only once. This TCR derives from a human donor in a cohort sampled during active COVID-19. Input material: peripheral blood. V and J are TRBV4-2 and TRBJ2-7; D may be TRBD1 (6 bases). In nucleotides, the CDR3 is TGTGCCAGCAGCCAGAGACAGGAGTCCTACGAGCAGTACTTC. It specifies CASSQRQESYEQYF.